These 32 T cell receptor beta chains were all obtained from the same sample, sequenced in a study of blood T cell repertoires in COVID-19. TCRdb's table, derived via immunoSEQ multiplex PCR, lists solely in-frame clones and lacks some. The repertoire holds about 270,000 clones, with less than 90% as singletons. Sequenced: peripheral blood. The receptors were sampled from a human donor in a cohort sampled during active COVID-19.

The chain links TRBV20-1 to TRBJ2-3; 7 bases are shared with TRBD2. Unmatched junction bases numbered 3, after V lost 3 bases and J lost 3 bases. Germline V gene lookup returns CDR1 DFQATT and CDR2 SNEGSKA (reference sequence). The length of the CDR3 is 13 residues. The CDR3 reads CSASPAGTDTQYF. The CDR3 region has the DNA TGCAGTGCTAGTCCAGCGGGGACAGATACGCAGTATTTT.

V gene TRBV7-9 combines with J gene TRBJ1-6; D is possibly TRBD1 (5 bases). CDR1 is SEHNR and CDR2 is FQNEAQ in the germline V gene (reference sequence). Trimming removed 1 base from V and 9 bases from J, with 7 bases in between. The CDR3 sequence is 13 residues long. CDR3 region: CASSLEGVSPLHF. The CDR3 DNA reads TGTGCCAGCAGCTTAGAAGGGGTTTCACCCCTCCACTTT.

The V call is TRBV7-9, the J call TRBJ2-7; 9 bases line up with TRBD1. The V segment lost 4 bases and the J segment 3 bases; nucleotides outside the gene matches: 4. CDR3 length: 14 residues. Per the germline V gene, CDR1 is SEHNR and CDR2 is FQNEAQ (reference sequence). CDR3 DNA sequence: TGTGCCAGCAGCTCTCCGGGACAGGGCTACGAGCAGTACTTC. Translation gives CASSSPGQGYEQYF.

This clone was seen just once. CDR3 in amino acids: CASSLTGYGYTF. For the CDR3, the DNA is TGTGCCAGCAGCTTGACAGGATATGGCTACACCTTC. The rearrangement links TRBV2 to TRBJ1-2; D perhaps matches TRBD1 (6 bases). CDR3 size: 12 residues. The germline CDR1 and CDR2 sequences are SNHLY and FYNNEI. The V gene lost 6 bases and the J gene lost 5 bases, with 10 bases spanning the gap.

The CDR3 sequence: CASSQSRDLSQQFF. DNA of the CDR3: TGTGCCAGCAGTCAGTCCCGGGACTTGTCGCAGCAGTTCTTC. The gene calls are TRBV6-5 and TRBJ2-1; D may be TRBD2 (6 bases). Germline CDR1 is MNHEY and CDR2 is SVGAGI. The germline V and J ends were trimmed by 5 bases and 11 bases, with 19 bases remaining between them. CDR3 length: 14 amino acids.

As for this clone: In the same sample, other DNA sequences code for this CDR3. The J gene is TRBJ2-5, the V gene TRBV6-5; unclear D gene. CDR3 length equals 11 residues. CDR1 MNHEY and CDR2 SVGAGI come from the germline V gene. V gave up 2 bases and J gave up 4 bases, with 2 bases separating them. CDR3 amino acids: CASSYLETQYF. In DNA form, the CDR3 reads TGTGCCAGCAGTTACCTAGAGACCCAGTACTTC.

Details on this clone: Additional DNA sequences in this sample encode the identical CDR3. V gene TRBV27 combines with J gene TRBJ2-7; the D gene is possibly TRBD2 (6 bases). V was cut by 6 bases and J by 2 bases, with 8 bases left in between. The CDR3 loop spans 12 amino acids. Germline CDR1 is MNHEY and CDR2 is SMNVEV (reference sequence). CDR3 bases: TGTGCCAGCAGGGACTATACCTACGAGCAGTACTTC. Translated, it gives CASRDYTYEQYF.

The rearrangement links TRBV10-3 to TRBJ2-1; TRBD1 matches 9 bases. Germline assignment: CDR1 ENHRY and CDR2 SYGVKD. This CDR3 is 12 amino acids long. The J segment lost 8 bases and the V segment lost 8 bases, leaving 4 bases of the junction unmatched. CDR3 DNA: TGTGCCATCTCCCGGACAGGGGATGAGCAGTTCTTC. Translating gives CAISRTGDEQFF.

This clone was seen at least ten times. This chain links TRBV6-5 with TRBJ1-5; no firm D call. Trimming stripped 0 bases from V and 1 base from J, with 7 bases between. CDR1 is MNHEY and CDR2 is SVGAGI in the germline V gene. The CDR3 contains 15 residues. The CDR3 is CASSYSQRSNQPQHF. For the CDR3, the DNA is TGTGCCAGCAGTTACTCACAGAGAAGCAATCAGCCCCAGCATTTT.

The chain employs TRBV24-1 and TRBJ2-3; 9 bases fit TRBD1. CDR3 length: 16 residues. CDR1 and CDR2 from the germline V gene are KGHDR and SFDVKD. The ends lost 3 bases at V and 4 bases at J; junction bases unmatched: 7. DNA of the CDR3: TGTGCCACCAGTGATCCATCGGGACAGGGTGCAGATACGCAGTATTTT. This sequence encodes CATSDPSGQGADTQYF.

The rearrangement links TRBV9 to TRBJ2-1, with TRBD2 matching over 10 bases. The CDR3 extends over 15 amino acids. The germline CDR1 and CDR2 sequences are SGDLS and YYNGEE. V shed 2 bases and J 7 bases; nucleotides not matched to a gene: 6. CDR3 coding DNA: TGTGCCAGCAGCGTTGGGCTAGCGGGAGTTAATGAGCAGTTCTTC. Residues: CASSVGLAGVNEQFF.

This clone was detected a few times. This rearrangement joins TRBV6-5 to TRBJ2-5; D is ambiguous. V gave up 8 bases and J gave up 2 bases, with 12 bases separating them. This CDR3 spans 13 amino acids. The germline CDR1 and CDR2 sequences are MNHEY and SVGAGI. The chain's CDR3 is CASGLPGQETQYF. CDR3 nucleotides: TGTGCCAGCGGGCTACCTGGACAAGAGACCCAGTACTTC.

The V gene is TRBV7-9, the J gene TRBJ2-2, with 10 bases matching TRBD2. The length of the CDR3 is 17 residues. Trimming at V came to 5 bases and at J to 0 bases, leaving 6 bases not matched to a gene. Germline V gene sequence: CDR1 SEHNR, CDR2 FQNEAQ (reference sequence). CDR3 bases: TGTGCCAGCAGCCCAGCGGGGGGGGCCGCGAACACCGGGGAGCTGTTTTTT. Translated: CASSPAGGAANTGELFF. Based on the CDR3 plus reference TRBV7-9 and TRBJ2-2, the full variable domain is DTGVSQNPRHKITKRGQNVTFRCDPISEHNRLYWYRQTLGQGPEFLTYFQNEAQLEKSRLLSDRFSAERPKGSFSTLEIQRTEQGDSAMYLCASSPAGGAANTGELFFGEGSRLTVL.

A note on this clone: At one boundary the junction diverges from the germline segment, which might be a read error. The V and J genes are TRBV3-1 (or the pseudogene TRBV3-2) and TRBJ1-1; tentatively, D is TRBD1 (6 bases). The CDR3 runs to 14 residues. Germline V CDR1 and CDR2: LGHDT, YNNKEL (reference sequence). Here the CDR3 reads CASSQDPGTPLFPF. The CDR3, as DNA: TGTGCCAGCAGCCAGGACCCAGGGACACCATTATTTCCCTTT.

As regards this clone: The same CDR3 also results from other DNA sequences found in this sample. V usage is TRBV3-1 (or the pseudogene TRBV3-2) and J usage is TRBJ2-1, with D possibly TRBD1 on 5 matching bases. This CDR3 is built from 15 residues. Germline V lookup: CDR1 LGHDT, CDR2 YNNKEL (reference sequence). Trimming removed 1 base at V and 1 base at J, with 8 bases between. CDR3 residues: CASSQGQGSYNEQFF. CDR3 nucleotide sequence: TGTGCCAGCAGCCAAGGGCAGGGTTCCTACAATGAGCAGTTCTTC.

This clone was detected once. V usage is TRBV2 and J usage is TRBJ2-1, with 10 bases identical to TRBD2. Germline CDR1 reads SNHLY; CDR2 reads FYNNEI. CDR3 size: 15 residues. The junction had 8 bases not matched to a gene; V was cut back by 3 bases and J by 9 bases. The CDR3 loop reads CASSDLLAGDGEQFF. The CDR3 DNA reads as TGTGCCAGCAGTGACCTCCTAGCGGGAGACGGTGAGCAGTTCTTC. The entire variable domain, with the rest obtained from reference TRBV2 and TRBJ2-1, is as follows: EPEVTQTPSHQVTQMGQEVILRCVPISNHLYFYWYRQILGQKVEFLVSFYNNEISEKSEIFDDQFSVERPDGSNFTLKIRSTKLEDSAMYFCASSDLLAGDGEQFFGPGTRLTVL.

This clone showed up just a few times. This sequence joins TRBV21-1 and TRBJ2-1; the D segment call TRBD2 is taken from the table without a DNA check. TRBV21-1 is a documented pseudogene. The CDR3 sequence is 14 residues long. CDR3 nucleotides: TGTGCCAGCAGCAAAGGGAGCCACTACAATGAGCAGTTCTTC. Translating gives CASSKGSHYNEQFF.

A remark on this clone: The same CDR3 can be traced to other DNA sequences in this sample. This chain links TRBV9 with TRBJ2-3, with 9 nucleotides matching TRBD2. Germline V gives CDR1 SGDLS, CDR2 YYNGEE. V gave up 2 bases and J gave up 3 bases; unmatched junction bases: 4. The CDR3 loop spans 15 amino acids. Here the CDR3 DNA reads TGTGCCAGCAGCGTTGGCGGGAGGGGTACAGATACGCAGTATTTT. Translation: CASSVGGRGTDTQYF.

The V call is TRBV4-1, the J call TRBJ2-2; possibly TRBD1 for D (5 bases). CDR3 length equals 16 residues. Trimming took 2 bases from V and 6 from J, leaving 16 bases between them. Germline loops: CDR1 MGHRA, CDR2 YSYEKL. Here the CDR3 reads CASSQSQVYGAGELFF. CDR3 bases: TGCGCCAGCAGCCAATCACAGGTCTATGGGGCCGGGGAGCTGTTTTTT.

The chain recombines TRBV4-1 with TRBJ1-2; 12 bases match TRBD1. The germline gives CDR1 MGHRA, CDR2 YSYEKL. Trimming cost V 2 bases and J 8 bases; bases outside gene matches: 9. CDR3 length equals 16 residues. CDR3 sequence: CASSQPGQGATRGYTF. CDR3 nucleotide sequence: TGCGCCAGCAGCCAACCGGGACAGGGGGCGACGCGAGGCTACACCTTC.

This sequence joins TRBV24-1 and TRBJ2-3, with 8 bases matching TRBD1. The J segment lost 1 base and the V segment lost 7 bases, leaving 0 bases of the junction unmatched. This CDR3 has 13 amino acids. From germline, CDR1 is KGHDR and CDR2 SFDVKD. The CDR3 spells CATRGQGTDTQYF. The DNA of the CDR3 is TGTGCCACCAGGGGACAGGGCACAGATACGCAGTATTTT.

The genes are TRBV6-5 and TRBJ1-1, with 7 nucleotides matching TRBD1. CDR3 length: 16 residues. Germline V lookup: CDR1 MNHEY, CDR2 SVGAGI. Trimming at V came to 3 bases and at J to 0 bases, leaving 7 bases not matched to a gene. Here the CDR3 reads CASSYLQGVMNTEAFF. CDR3 sequence (DNA): TGTGCCAGCAGTTATCTTCAGGGGGTTATGAACACTGAAGCTTTCTTT.

The chain employs TRBV5-6 and TRBJ2-7; 11 nucleotides line up with TRBD1. In germline, CDR1 is SGHDT, CDR2 YYEEEE. CDR3 length: 15 residues. V was pared by 4 bases and J by 3 bases, with 6 bases of the junction left unmatched. The CDR3 spells CASSTPGTGGYEQYF. CDR3 nucleotide sequence: TGTGCCAGCAGCACCCCCGGGACAGGGGGCTACGAGCAGTACTTC. The complete variable domain, with remaining parts taken from reference TRBV5-6 and TRBJ2-7, reads DAGVTQSPTHLIKTRGQQVTLRCSPKSGHDTVSWYQQALGQGPQFIFQYYEEEERQRGNFPDRFSGHQFPNYSSELNVNALLLGDSALYLCASSTPGTGGYEQYFGPGTRLTVT.

The gene calls are TRBV9 and TRBJ2-7; TRBD2 aligns across 8 bases. From germline, CDR1 is SGDLS and CDR2 YYNGEE. V lost 3 bases to trimming and J lost 4 bases; unmatched junction nucleotides: 6. This CDR3 is 14 amino acids long. In nucleotides, the CDR3 is TGTGCCAGCAGCGAAAGAGCTAGCGGGTACGAGCAGTACTTC. It yields the protein CASSERASGYEQYF.

The gene calls are TRBV3-1 (or the pseudogene TRBV3-2) and TRBJ2-7; D might be TRBD2 (5 bases). CDR1 is LGHDT and CDR2 is YNNKEL in the germline V gene (reference sequence). Trimming removed 3 bases at V and 5 bases at J, with 14 bases between. The CDR3 totals 14 residues. The chain's CDR3 is CASSHRRRSHEQYF. CDR3 bases: TGTGCCAGCAGCCACCGGAGGAGGAGCCACGAGCAGTACTTC.

The rearrangement links TRBV9 to TRBJ2-5; D call uncertain. Trimming stripped 3 bases from V and 5 bases from J, with 14 bases between. The CDR3 runs 14 residues. CDR1 is SGDLS, CDR2 YYNGEE, per germline. Here the CDR3 DNA reads TGTGCCAGCAGCGCCCGTGGTAGTGAGGAGACCCAGTACTTC. As protein: CASSARGSEETQYF.

The chain has TRBV10-3 and TRBJ2-1; 10 nucleotides agree with TRBD2. This CDR3 has 14 residues. Germline V gene lookup returns CDR1 ENHRY and CDR2 SYGVKD. With V trimmed by 5 bases and J by 5 bases, 3 bases remained unmatched. The CDR3 DNA is TGTGCCATCAGTCTAGCGGGGGCAGACAATGAGCAGTTCTTC. Its protein product is CAISLAGADNEQFF.

The chain employs TRBV18 and TRBJ2-3; TRBD2 agrees at 13 bases. In germline, CDR1 is KGHSH, CDR2 LQKENI. V lost 0 bases, J lost 8 bases, and 8 bases stayed unmatched. The CDR3 consists of 17 residues. CDR3 in DNA: TGTGCCAGCTCACCACCGTCTACGACTAGCGGGAGGACTACGCAGTATTTT. Residues: CASSPPSTTSGRTTQYF.

The V gene is TRBV11-2, the J gene TRBJ1-6; D ambiguous. CDR3 size: 13 residues. CDR1 SGHAT and CDR2 FQNNGV come from the germline V gene. The V end was cut by 4 bases, the J end by 7 bases, with 8 bases between. CDR3 sequence reads: CASSSQRNSPLHF. CDR3 nucleotide sequence: TGTGCCAGCAGCTCCCAGCGGAATTCACCCCTCCACTTT.

The rearrangement uses TRBV7-2 and TRBJ2-6, with no clear D. V lost 5 bases and J 0 bases, leaving 5 bases between the germline ends. CDR1 is SGHTA and CDR2 is FQGNSA in the germline V gene. The CDR3 is made up of 14 amino acids. CDR3 DNA: TGTGCCAGCAGCGCAGACTCTGGGGCCAACGTCCTGACTTTC. This translates into CASSADSGANVLTF.

V is TRBV20-1 and J is TRBJ1-5, with 7 bases fitting TRBD1. The junction had 7 bases not matched to a gene; V was cut back by 4 bases and J by 7 bases. This CDR3 comprises 13 residues. CDR1 and CDR2 from the germline V gene are DFQATT and SNEGSKA (reference sequence). CDR3 residues: CSANDRVGQPQHF. CDR3 DNA sequence: TGCAGTGCTAATGACAGGGTCGGACAGCCCCAGCATTTT.

This chain links TRBV3-1 (or the pseudogene TRBV3-2) with TRBJ1-1, with D possibly TRBD1 on 5 matching bases. V was cut by 2 bases and J by 3 bases, with 7 bases left in between. CDR1 LGHDT and CDR2 YNNKEL come from the germline V gene (reference sequence). This CDR3 is built from 13 residues. The CDR3 region has the DNA TGTGCCAGCAGCCAAATGACAGACACTGAAGCTTTCTTT. This encodes CASSQMTDTEAFF.